This T cell receptor beta chain was profiled in a study of regulatory T cells in long-lasting Graves disease. Building the TCR beta libraries relied on iRepertoire HTBI primers, and CDR3 regions underwent Arm-PCR. One entry per CDR3 protein results from TCRdb running MiXCR on the multiplex PCR reads. The data contain a few hundred thousand distinct CDR3 sequences, roughly 22% of them singletons. Time point of the sample: persistent/refractory GD, antithyroid drugs over 5 years with positive TRAb. After RNA was extracted from PBMCs, the TCR library was made from it. Germline CDR1 and CDR2: SGHTS and YDEGEE. The CDR3 covers 15 residues. The V and J ends lost 1 base and 3 bases respectively, with 11 bases between them.

This TCR came from a female donor with Graves disease. Source: peripheral blood mononuclear cells (PBMCs), taken when the disease was refractory, from a patient treated with antithyroid drugs. The genes are TRBV5-8 and TRBJ2-4; TRBD1 is a possible D gene (5 bases). The CDR3 protein is CASSLRGNGKNIQYF. As DNA, the CDR3 is TGTGCCAGCAGCTTGAGGGGTAATGGCAAAAACATTCAGTACTTC.